The sequence of this T cell receptor beta chain was determined in a study of blood T cell repertoires in COVID-19. About the research overall: COVID-19 samples from acute and convalescent phases originated in the United States, Italy and Spain. PBMCs, B-cell-depleted T cells, or T cells provided the cDNA or gDNA that made up the material.

The Seattle site enrolled patients during active infection and followed them longitudinally. Germline V gene lookup returns CDR1 SQVTM and CDR2 ANQGSEA. V was pared by 7 bases and J by 5 bases, with 18 bases between. The CDR3 contains 14 residues. Some clones are missing from TCRdb's copy, which holds only in-frame ones; the method was immunoSEQ multiplex PCR. The sample lists nearly 350,000 clones; around nine tenths were seen once. This clone occurred once. The rearrangement uses TRBV29-1 and TRBJ2-1; TRBD1 might be the D (6 bases). The clonotype comes from a woman between 70 and 85 years old with COVID-19, enrolled during active disease. Sequenced material: peripheral blood. The chain's CDR3 is CSGGQRQQHNEQFF. The CDR3 bases are TGCAGCGGGGGGCAGAGGCAGCAGCACAATGAGCAGTTCTTC.